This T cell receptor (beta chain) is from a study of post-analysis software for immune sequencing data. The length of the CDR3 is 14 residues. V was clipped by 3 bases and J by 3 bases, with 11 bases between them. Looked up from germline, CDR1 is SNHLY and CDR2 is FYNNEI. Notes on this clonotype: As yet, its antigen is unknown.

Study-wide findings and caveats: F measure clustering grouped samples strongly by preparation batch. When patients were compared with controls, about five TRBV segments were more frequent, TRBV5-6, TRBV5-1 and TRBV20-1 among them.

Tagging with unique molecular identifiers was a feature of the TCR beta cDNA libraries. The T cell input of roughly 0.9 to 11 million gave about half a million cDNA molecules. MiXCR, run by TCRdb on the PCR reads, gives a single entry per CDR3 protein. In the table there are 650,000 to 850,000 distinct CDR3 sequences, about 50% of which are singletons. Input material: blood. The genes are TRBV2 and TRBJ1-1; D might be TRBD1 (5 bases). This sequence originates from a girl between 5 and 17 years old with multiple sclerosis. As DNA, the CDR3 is TGTGCCAGCAGTGACGGGGGAGAGGACACTGAAGCTTTCTTT. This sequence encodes CASSDGGEDTEAFF. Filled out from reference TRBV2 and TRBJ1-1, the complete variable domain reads EPEVTQTPSHQVTQMGQEVILRCVPISNHLYFYWYRQILGQKVEFLVSFYNNEISEKSEIFDDQFSVERPDGSNFTLKIRSTKLEDSAMYFCASSDGGEDTEAFFGQGTRLTVV.